The sequence of this T cell receptor beta chain was determined in a study of CD8+ T cells in alopecia areata. Study-wide background: Twice daily, treated patients received 5 to 10 mg of oral tofacitinib. Tofacitinib therapy took 6 to 18 months; 6 months off drug came after.

Study-level points and caveats: Mice showed clearer TCR sharing than patients did, a gap that was possibly HLA-related.

cDNA serving as the sequencing template came from extracted, reverse transcribed RNA. Generated by immunoSEQ multiplex PCR, the TCRdb table keeps only in-frame clones and is missing some. The table has hundreds of thousands of clones, roughly 60% seen once; the top ten hold around 0.92%. On this clone itself: The antigen remains undetermined.

The CDR3 totals 14 residues. V gave up 6 bases and J gave up 4 bases, with 13 bases separating them. The germline gives CDR1 SNHLY, CDR2 FYNNEI. Specified treatment: oral pan-JAK inhibitor, 5-10 mg twice daily. Separation by sorting yielded CD4+ and CD8+ T cells from PBMCs. This clonotype originated in a human donor with alopecia areata. The rearrangement joins TRBV2 to TRBJ1-5, with a weak D call TRBD1 (5 bases). The sequences come from CD4+ T cells sorted from blood, collected at roughly week 53, from a patient treated with tofacitinib. The CDR3 sequence is CASSPDKANQPQHF. In DNA form, the CDR3 reads TGTGCCAGCAGCCCGGACAAGGCGAATCAGCCCCAGCATTTT.